The sequence of this T cell receptor beta chain was determined in a study of identical twins listed by TCRdb under 2016. Turning to the overall study: To test whether fetal clonotypes persist, the study used deep sequencing on TCR alpha and beta repertoires from monozygotic twins, unrelated adults of various ages, and cord blood. To rule out contamination, the twin experiments were replicated at different times with different library preparation protocols. The research as a whole found: Compared with coincidental sharing between unrelated individuals, an excess of low generation-probability sequences was observed among out-of-frame TCR alpha sequences shared between twins. In monozygotic twins, recombination models systematically underestimated out-of-frame TCR alpha sharing, but the models matched the sharing seen between unrelated individuals. Abundant cord blood beta clonotypes carried fewer insertions; young adult naive repertoires showed a weaker similar trend, while memory repertoires showed none. In beta out-of-frame sequences, excess twin sharing was weaker, because having fewer shared sequences lowered the signal-to-noise ratio. Because the same donors could not be followed over many years, the conclusions relied on cross-sectional statistical analysis. Zero-insertion analyses could be partly confounded by invariant T cells such as MAIT and iNKT, though diverse VJ usage argued against such confounding for most clonotypes.

This clonotype was detected a few times. This receptor's antigen is unknown. Per-nucleotide qualities are absent, and no much larger clonotype sits a single base away. CDR1 is given as SQVTM and CDR2 as ANQGSEA, both from the germline V gene. The CDR3 contains 12 residues, cysteine and phenylalanine counted. Only the CDR3 region is kept as DNA, spanning 36 bases read in frame from base 1. Clipping removes 7 bases from V and 4 bases from J, with 3 as the unmatched junction base count. Receptors were amplified or captured by 5' RACE. The listed sequencing device is Illumina HiSeq 2000. A universal primer binding site was introduced by template switching, and a unique molecular identifier was present in the final cDNA, enabling accurate counting of TCR cDNA molecules. First-strand cDNA for TCR alpha and beta chains was synthesized from specific primers in the conserved constant-segment region. To control for contamination, each cDNA library was double barcoded with a SMART-Mk sample barcode plus Illumina barcodes. TruSeq adapter sequences, together with Illumina sample barcodes, were added in two successive PCR steps. The TCR alpha and beta cDNA libraries were sequenced on the Illumina HiSeq platform using custom primers. In the source study's methods: MiGEC processed the raw reads to extract unique molecular identifiers, while MiXCR was used to determine the CDR3 positions. Recombination models were inferred per individual with the repgenHMM and IGoR tools using an EM algorithm. Shared clonotypes were analyzed with the tcR package in R, and sharing was normalized by the product of cloneset sizes. To study raw recombination free of thymic and clonal selection effects, out-of-frame nonproductive sequences were analyzed. TCRdb redid the processing of the public reads, applying fastp at Q25 and MiXCR, and retained in-frame beta chains. Entries are consolidated by CDR3 protein sequence, retaining the most common genes and DNA. The V and J calls and clone size come from TCRdb's table, not from the authors' own analysis. Within this sample are approximately 230,000 distinct CDR3 sequences, with about 14% of them counted one time only. The ten largest clonotypes hold about 9% of the sample.

Every donor was a healthy Caucasian. Miltenyi CD45RO+ enrichment and human naive T-cell isolation kits were used to isolate memory (CD45RO+) and naive T cells from PBMC. The sequence was obtained from a woman aged 18-29 years in good health. The sequenced sample was memory (CD45RO+) T cells sorted from blood. The label giving this sample's cell subset or site can be read as: CD45RO+ enriched T cells. This receptor chain uses TRBV29-1 and TRBJ2-5; a stretch of 10 junction bases matches TRBD1. The DNA reads TGCAGCGCTGACAGGGGGCTAGAGACCCAGTACTTC. Translated, this gives CSADRGLETQYF.